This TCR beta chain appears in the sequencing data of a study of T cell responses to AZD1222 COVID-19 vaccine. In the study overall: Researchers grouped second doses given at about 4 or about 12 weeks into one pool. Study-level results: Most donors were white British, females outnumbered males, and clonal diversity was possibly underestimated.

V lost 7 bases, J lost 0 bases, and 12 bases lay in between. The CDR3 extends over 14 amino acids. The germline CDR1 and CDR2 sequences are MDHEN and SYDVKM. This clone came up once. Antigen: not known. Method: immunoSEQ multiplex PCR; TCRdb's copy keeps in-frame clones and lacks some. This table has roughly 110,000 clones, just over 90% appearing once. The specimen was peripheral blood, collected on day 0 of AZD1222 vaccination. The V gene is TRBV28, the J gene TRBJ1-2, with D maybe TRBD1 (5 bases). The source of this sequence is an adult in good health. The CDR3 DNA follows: TGTGCCAGCAAACCGCAGGGACCTAACTATGGCTACACCTTC. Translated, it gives CASKPQGPNYGYTF.